This T cell receptor beta chain appears in the sequencing data of a study of naive and memory T cell subsets. Findings and limits, study-wide: Potentially, T cell activation and differentiation skew this RNA-based measurement. Both skin biopsy types reportedly yielded TCRs, tuberculin sites far more.

V lost 0 bases to trimming and J lost 4 bases, with 16 bases between them. The length of the CDR3 is 16 residues. CDR1 is DFQATT and CDR2 is SNEGSKA in the germline V gene (reference sequence). The SP2 primer and nested alpha and beta constant region primers amplified ligated cDNA in four rounds. TCRdb re-analysed the UMI-ligation and nested PCR reads in MiXCR, keeping a single row per CDR3 protein. Among some 40,000 distinct CDR3 sequences listed, approximately 11% were seen once. Turning to this clonotype: Its specificity is unknown.

Specified treatment: skin biopsy from PPD injection site in Mantoux-positive individual. An oligonucleotide containing a UMI was ligated to the 3' end of TCR cDNA. Skin biopsies came from PPD injection sites in Mantoux-positive individuals. Unsorted total RNA, about 1 to 1000 ng, was DNase treated before reverse transcription. The chain is built from TRBV20-1 and TRBJ1-3, with D tentatively TRBD1 (6 bases). The clonotype comes from an adult in good health. Here the sequenced sample was skin, taken from a tuberculin skin test site. The CDR3: CSARDPGGAGGNTIYF. DNA for the CDR3: TGCAGTGCTAGAGACCCGGGGGGGGCTGGAGGAAACACCATATATTTT.